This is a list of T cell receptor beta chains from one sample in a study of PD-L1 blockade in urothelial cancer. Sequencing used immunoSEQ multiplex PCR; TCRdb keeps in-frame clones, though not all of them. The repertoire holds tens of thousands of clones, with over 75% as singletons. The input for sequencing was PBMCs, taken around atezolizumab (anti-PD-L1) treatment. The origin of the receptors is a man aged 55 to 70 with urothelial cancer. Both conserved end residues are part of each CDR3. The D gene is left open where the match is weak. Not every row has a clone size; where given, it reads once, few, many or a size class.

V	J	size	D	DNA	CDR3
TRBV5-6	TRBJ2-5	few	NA	TGTGCCAGCAGCCCCTCACCCCGGGGGGCGGAGACCCAGTACTTC	CASSPSPRGAETQYF
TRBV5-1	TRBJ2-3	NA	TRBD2	TGCGCCAGCAACCAAAGAGGGACTAGCGGGGGGCCCACAGATACGCAGTATTTT	CASNQRGTSGGPTDTQYF
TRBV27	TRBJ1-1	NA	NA	TGTGCCAGCAGTTTAGGGAGGCTCACTGAAGCTTTCTTT	CASSLGRLTEAFF
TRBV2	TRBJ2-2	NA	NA	TGTGCCAGCAGTGAAAACAGGACACCGAACACCGGGGAGCTGTTTTTT	CASSENRTPNTGELFF
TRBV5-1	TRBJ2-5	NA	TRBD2	TGCGCCAGCAGCCCGCGGGGGGCCGGCCAAGAGACCCAGTACTTC	CASSPRGAGQETQYF
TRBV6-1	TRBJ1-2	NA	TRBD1	TGTGCCAGCAGTCGCCGACAGGGAAACTATGGCTACACCTTC	CASSRRQGNYGYTF
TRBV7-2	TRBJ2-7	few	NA	TGTGCCAGCAGTCAGTCCTCGACTAGCTCCTACGAGCAGTACTTC	CASSQSSTSSYEQYF
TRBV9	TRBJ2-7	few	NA	TGTGCCAGCAGCCAAACCTACGAGCAGTACTTC	CASSQTYEQYF
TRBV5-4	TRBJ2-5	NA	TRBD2	TGTGCCAGCAGCAGTAGCGGGGGGGGAGGTCTTGAGACCCAGTACTTC	CASSSSGGGGLETQYF
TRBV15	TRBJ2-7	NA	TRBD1	TGTGCCACCAGCATGGGACAGGGATACGAGCAGTACTTC	CATSMGQGYEQYF
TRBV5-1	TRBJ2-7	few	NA	TGCGCCAGCAGCCCACACGGTACAGGTAGCTCCTACGAGCAGTACTTC	CASSPHGTGSSYEQYF
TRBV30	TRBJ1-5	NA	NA	TGTGCCTGGAACAAAGGAGGGGGGGCGGATCAGCCCCAGCATTTT	CAWNKGGGADQPQHF
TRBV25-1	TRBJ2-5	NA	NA	TGTGCCAGCAGTGAAGGCCCCCAAGAGACCCAGTACTTC	CASSEGPQETQYF
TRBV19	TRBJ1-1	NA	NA	TGTGCCAGTAGTATTATCCCAGGGGAGAGGAACACTGAAGCTTTCTTT	CASSIIPGERNTEAFF
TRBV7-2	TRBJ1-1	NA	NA	TGTGCCAGCAGCCGCACGTGGGGGGCTGAAGCTTTCTTT	CASSRTWGAEAFF
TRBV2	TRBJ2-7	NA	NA	TGTGCCAGCCTTGGGGCAGGGGCCTACGAGCAGTACTTC	CASLGAGAYEQYF
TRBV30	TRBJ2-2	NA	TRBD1	TGTGCCTGGGGTGGGACAGACAACACCGGGGAGCTGTTTTTT	CAWGGTDNTGELFF
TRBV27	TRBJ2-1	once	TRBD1	TGTGCCACCAAAGACAGGGACGATTACAATGAGCAGTTCTTC	CATKDRDDYNEQFF
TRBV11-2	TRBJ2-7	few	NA	TGTGCCAGCAGCTTAGACCCCACCCGGGAGCAGTACTTC	CASSLDPTREQYF
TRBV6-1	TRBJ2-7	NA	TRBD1	TGTGCCAGCAGTATACAGGACAGGGCCTACGAGCAGTACTTC	CASSIQDRAYEQYF
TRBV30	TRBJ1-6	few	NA	TGTGCCTGGAGTGTACTTGAAGCGGGGTTCACCCTCCACTTT	CAWSVLEAGFTLHF
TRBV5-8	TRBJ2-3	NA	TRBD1	TGTGCCAGCAGCGGAGACAGGGTAGGGGCGACAGATACGCAGTATTTT	CASSGDRVGATDTQYF
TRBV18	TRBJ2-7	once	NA	TGTGCCAGCTCACCACGGAGTTACGAGCAGTACTTC	CASSPRSYEQYF
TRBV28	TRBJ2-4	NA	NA	TGTGCCAGCAGGACAGTTGGGTTCGGAAACATTCAGTACTTC	CASRTVGFGNIQYF
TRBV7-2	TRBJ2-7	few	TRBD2	TGTGCCAGCAGCCCAACGGGGCGGGGGTCCTACGAGCAGTACTTC	CASSPTGRGSYEQYF
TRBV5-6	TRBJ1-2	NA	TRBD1	TGTGCCAGCAGCTTGGGGGACAGGGACTATGGCTACACCTTC	CASSLGDRDYGYTF
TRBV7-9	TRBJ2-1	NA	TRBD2	TGTGCCAGCAGCTTAGATGGCGGGGGGGCCGGTGAGCAGTTCTTC	CASSLDGGGAGEQFF
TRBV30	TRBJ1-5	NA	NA	TGTGCCTGGAGTCGAGATAATGATGGTCAGCCCCAGCATTTT	CAWSRDNDGQPQHF
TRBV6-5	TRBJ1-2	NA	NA	TGTGCCAGCAGGGTTGCGGGCAGTGGCTACACCTTC	CASRVAGSGYTF
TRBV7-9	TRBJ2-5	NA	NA	TGTGCCAGCAGCTCCACTCCCCCGATGAAGACCCAGTACTTC	CASSSTPPMKTQYF
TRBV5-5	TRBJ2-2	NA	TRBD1	TGTGCCAGCAGCTCCGGGACAGGGGCTAACACCGGGGAGCTGTTTTTT	CASSSGTGANTGELFF
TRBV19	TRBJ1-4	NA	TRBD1	TGTGCCAGTAGGAGGACAGGGGCAAATGAAAAACTGTTTTTT	CASRRTGANEKLFF
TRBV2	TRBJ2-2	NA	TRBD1	TGTGCCAGGGGGGGACAGGAAAGGACCGGGGAGCTGTTTTTT	CARGGQERTGELFF
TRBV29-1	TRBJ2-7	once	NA	TGCAGCGTTGAAGATCGCTTGGGGAGCTCCTACGAGCAGTACTTC	CSVEDRLGSSYEQYF
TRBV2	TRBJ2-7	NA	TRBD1	TGTGCCAGCTTAAGGACAGGGAGATTCTACGAGCAGTACTTC	CASLRTGRFYEQYF
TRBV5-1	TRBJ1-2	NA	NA	TGCGCCAGCAGCTTGGCCGGTATACCCGGTTACTATGGCTACACCTTC	CASSLAGIPGYYGYTF
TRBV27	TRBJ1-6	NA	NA	TGTGCCAGCAGTCCCGTTGCAGGGTATAATTCACCCCTCCACTTT	CASSPVAGYNSPLHF
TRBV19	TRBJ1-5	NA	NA	TGTGCCAGTAGGCCGGGGAATCAGCCCCAGCATTTT	CASRPGNQPQHF
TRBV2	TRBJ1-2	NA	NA	TGTGCCAGCAGGCCAACAGGGTTTAACTATGGCTACACCTTC	CASRPTGFNYGYTF
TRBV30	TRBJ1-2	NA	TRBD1	TGTGCCTGGAGTGTAGGGACAGGGGGCTCTGGCTACACCTTC	CAWSVGTGGSGYTF
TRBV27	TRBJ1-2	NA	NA	TGTGCCAGCAGTTTGACAGGAACCTATGGCTACACCTTC	CASSLTGTYGYTF
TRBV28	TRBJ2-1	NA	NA	TGTGCCACCGGGGGTCCGGGGGGCTTTCGTGAGCAGTTCTTC	CATGGPGGFREQFF
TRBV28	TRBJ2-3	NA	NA	TGTGCCAGCAGTCCGATTGAGGGGGCAGATACGCAGTATTTT	CASSPIEGADTQYF
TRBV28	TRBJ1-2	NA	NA	TGTGCCAGCCAAGCGAGGGACTATGGCTACACCTTC	CASQARDYGYTF
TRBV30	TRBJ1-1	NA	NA	TGTGCCTGCCAGCTACTGGGAGAGGGCGAGGCTTTCTTT	CACQLLGEGEAFF
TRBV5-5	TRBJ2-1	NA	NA	TGTGCCAGCAGCTTGGAGGCAGGGGTTTACAATGAGCAGTTCTTC	CASSLEAGVYNEQFF
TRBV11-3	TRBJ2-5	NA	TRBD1	TGTGCCAGCAGCCCCGGGACAGGGGGAGATGAGACCCAGTACTTC	CASSPGTGGDETQYF
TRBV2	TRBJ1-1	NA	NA	TGTGCCAGCGGCCCAGGGAAGGACACTGAAGCTTTCTTT	CASGPGKDTEAFF
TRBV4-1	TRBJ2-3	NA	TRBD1	TGCGCCAGCAGCCCTACAGGGGCGACAGATACGCAGTATTTT	CASSPTGATDTQYF
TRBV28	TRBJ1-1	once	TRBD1	TGTGCCAGCAGTGCAGCAGGGACAGCTAACACTGAAGCTTTCTTT	CASSAAGTANTEAFF
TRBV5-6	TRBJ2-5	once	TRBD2	TGTGCCAGCAGCTTCGGCGGGGGGGCCGGAGAGACCCAGTACTTC	CASSFGGGAGETQYF
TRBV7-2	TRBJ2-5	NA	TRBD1	TGTGCCAGCAGTTCAGGACAGGGGGAAAAGGAGACCCAGTACTTC	CASSSGQGEKETQYF
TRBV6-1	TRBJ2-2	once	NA	TGTGCCAGCAGGGGAGGACCAAGGGAGCTGTTTTTT	CASRGGPRELFF
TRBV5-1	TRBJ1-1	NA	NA	TGCGCCAGCAGTCTGGACTTAGGGAAATTTGCTTTCTTT	CASSLDLGKFAFF
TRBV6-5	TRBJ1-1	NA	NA	TGTGCCAGCAGCCAAGCTACCGGAGCTGAAGCTTTCTTT	CASSQATGAEAFF
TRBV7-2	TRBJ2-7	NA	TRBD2	TGTGCCAGCAGCTTAATGCTAGCGGGCACCTACGAGCAGTACTTC	CASSLMLAGTYEQYF
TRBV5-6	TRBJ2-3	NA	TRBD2	TGTGCCAGCAGCGATGATAGCGGGGGGGTTGAGTATTTT	CASSDDSGGVEYF
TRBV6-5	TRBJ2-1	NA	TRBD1	TGTGCCAGCCGAGGGGGCCCGCGCTACAATGAGCAGTTCTTC	CASRGGPRYNEQFF
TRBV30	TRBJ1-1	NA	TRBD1	TGTGCCTGGAGTATAGGACAGGGTATGACTGAAGCTTTCTTT	CAWSIGQGMTEAFF